Following are 32 T cell receptor beta chains from one sample sequenced in a study of cytomegalovirus exposure and HLA in healthy donors. Primers included in the PCR were 60 Vbeta and 13 Jbeta primers. Assay used: immunoSEQ multiplex PCR; TCRdb lists only in-frame clones, some missing. This table holds about 130,000 clones. The specimen sequenced was PBMCs. The receptors here all came from a woman in her sixties in good health and CMV-seronegative.

V is TRBV5-4 and J is TRBJ1-4; the D gene is possibly TRBD1 (5 bases). Germline CDR1 reads SGHNT; CDR2 reads YYREEE (reference sequence). The length of the CDR3 is 16 residues. With 4 bases removed from V and 1 base from J, the gap between germline ends came to 14 bases. CDR3 DNA: TGTGCCAGCAGCGGAGGGACCAAGGGAACTAATGAAAAACTGTTTTTT. This encodes CASSGGTKGTNEKLFF.

The V call is TRBV9, the J call TRBJ1-3; D unclear. Between the trimmed V and J ends, which lost 3 bases and 0 bases, there was a span of 10 bases. The CDR3 extends over 15 amino acids. Germline CDR1 reads SGDLS; CDR2 reads YYNGEE. The CDR3 DNA reads TGTGCCAGCAGCGAGACAACCTTCTCTGGAAACACCATATATTTT. Its translation: CASSETTFSGNTIYF.

V is TRBV5-1 and J is TRBJ2-2, with D perhaps matching TRBD1 (5 bases). CDR1 is SGHRS and CDR2 is YFSETQ in the germline V gene. The CDR3 runs 14 residues. The V end lost 6 bases, the J end lost 3 bases, and 12 bases lay between the germline ends. CDR3 in amino acids: CASTPGFDTGELFF. DNA of the CDR3: TGCGCCAGCACGCCAGGGTTTGACACCGGGGAGCTGTTTTTT.

The chain carries TRBV7-8 and TRBJ2-3; 11 bases line up with TRBD2. CDR1 is SGHVS and CDR2 is FQNEAQ in the germline V gene. Trimming at V came to 5 bases and at J to 0 bases, leaving 7 bases not matched to a gene. This CDR3 is 17 amino acids long. The CDR3 sequence: CASSPRLAGLSTDTQYF. The CDR3 nucleotides are TGTGCCAGCAGCCCTAGACTAGCGGGACTTAGCACAGATACGCAGTATTTT. The entire variable domain, with the rest obtained from reference TRBV7-8 and TRBJ2-3, is as follows: GAGVSQSPRYKVAKRGQDVALRCDPISGHVSLFWYQQALGQGPEFLTYFQNEAQLDKSGLPSDRFFAERPEGSVSTLKIQRTQQEDSAVYLCASSPRLAGLSTDTQYFGPGTRLTVL.

This sequence joins TRBV2 and TRBJ1-1, with 8 bases identical to TRBD1. Germline trimming cut 6 bases from V and 6 bases from J; bases unmatched to any gene: 6. This CDR3 comprises 13 residues. Germline V gene lookup returns CDR1 SNHLY and CDR2 FYNNEI. CDR3 protein: CASRTGAGSEAFF. The CDR3 DNA sequence: TGTGCCAGCAGGACAGGGGCGGGCTCTGAAGCTTTCTTT.

This chain connects TRBV19 to TRBJ2-2; a weak D match, TRBD1 (5 bases). Per germline, CDR1 LNHDA and CDR2 SQIVND (reference sequence). CDR3 length equals 15 residues. Trimming removed 3 bases from V and 1 base from J, with 9 bases in between. The CDR3, as DNA: TGTGCCAGTAGTATTCAGGGTATGAACACCGGGGAGCTGTTTTTT. The encoded protein is CASSIQGMNTGELFF. The full variable domain, completed using reference TRBV19 and TRBJ2-2, is DGGITQSPKYLFRKEGQNVTLSCEQNLNHDAMYWYRQDPGQGLRLIYYSQIVNDFQKGDIAEGYSVSREKKESFPLTVTSAQKNPTAFYLCASSIQGMNTGELFFGEGSRLTVL.

The rearrangement joins TRBV7-3 to TRBJ2-2; 9 nucleotides match TRBD2. CDR3 size: 19 residues. With 2 bases clipped from V and 1 base from J, the junction kept 11 bases outside the gene matches. Germline-derived CDR1 and CDR2 are SGHTA and FQGTGA. The CDR3 DNA is TGTGCCAGCAGCTTACGGATAGAGCGGGAGGTCCTGAACACCGGGGAGCTGTTTTTT. Protein sequence: CASSLRIEREVLNTGELFF.

Written as DNA, the CDR3 is TGTGCCAGCAGTTACGGGAGCTCCTATAATTCACCCCTCCACTTT. It encodes CASSYGSSYNSPLHF. The rearrangement joins TRBV6-5 to TRBJ1-6; D is unresolved. Trimming stripped 2 bases from V and 0 bases from J, with 5 bases between. Per germline, CDR1 MNHEY and CDR2 SVGAGI. This CDR3 region has 15 residues.

The V call is TRBV10-2, the J call TRBJ2-1; D is unresolved. Germline CDR1 WSHSY, CDR2 SAAADI. The CDR3 spans 14 residues. V lost 0 bases to trimming and J lost 5 bases, with 8 bases between them. CDR3 sequence (DNA): TGCGCCAGCAGTGAGTCAGCGCAAAACAATGAGCAGTTCTTC. Translated, it gives CASSESAQNNEQFF.

CDR3 in amino acids: CASSPGTSGGSEVETQYF. The CDR3 bases are TGTGCCAGCAGCCCCGGGACTAGCGGGGGCTCCGAGGTGGAGACCCAGTACTTC. The chain recombines TRBV5-5 with TRBJ2-5, with 14 bases that match TRBD2. The J segment lost 5 bases and the V segment lost 4 bases, leaving 13 bases of the junction unmatched. The V gene's germline CDR1 is SGHKS and CDR2 YYEKEE (reference sequence). This CDR3 comprises 18 residues.

The J gene is TRBJ2-2, the V gene TRBV19; D is undetermined. Per the germline V gene, CDR1 is LNHDA and CDR2 is SQIVND (reference sequence). The CDR3 totals 15 residues. V was shortened by 4 bases and J by 0 bases, with 9 bases between the two germline ends. CDR3 region: CASSTQFANTGELFF. The DNA for the CDR3 is TGTGCCAGTAGTACCCAGTTCGCGAACACCGGGGAGCTGTTTTTT.

CDR3 protein: CATSRDQGYNQPQHF. For the CDR3, the DNA is TGTGCCACCAGCAGGGATCAGGGTTACAATCAGCCCCAGCATTTT. The chain carries TRBV15 and TRBJ1-5; D possibly corresponds to TRBD1 (5 bases). Between the trimmed V and J ends, which lost 3 bases and 3 bases, there was a span of 12 bases. CDR3 size: 15 residues. Germline values: CDR1 LNHNV, CDR2 YYDKDF (reference sequence).

The J gene is TRBJ1-4, the V gene TRBV5-1, with TRBD1 matching 9 bases. After removal of 2 bases from V and 8 bases from J, the junction contained 7 bases not matched to a gene. The length of the CDR3 is 15 residues. Looked up from germline, CDR1 is SGHRS and CDR2 is YFSETQ. The CDR3 sequence is CASSLTGGTREKLFF. In nucleotides, the CDR3 is TGCGCCAGCAGCTTAACAGGGGGCACTCGAGAAAAACTGTTTTTT.

The CDR3 protein is CASRQGGTEAFF. The CDR3 DNA sequence: TGTGCCAGCCGACAGGGGGGAACTGAAGCTTTCTTT. This chain links TRBV4-2 with TRBJ1-1; 9 bases are shared with TRBD1. The germline CDR1 and CDR2 sequences are LGHNA and YNFKEQ. V lost 8 bases to trimming and J lost 5 bases; unmatched junction nucleotides: 3. The CDR3 is 12 residues long.

V usage is TRBV27 and J usage is TRBJ1-2; the match to TRBD1 covers 10 bases. The CDR3 covers 16 residues. Germline CDR1 MNHEY, CDR2 SMNVEV (reference sequence). Trimming removed 2 bases from V and 8 bases from J; junction bases left unmatched: 11. For the CDR3, the DNA is TGTGCCAGCAGTTTACGACTGGGACAGGGGTTCCGAGGCTACACCTTC. Its translation: CASSLRLGQGFRGYTF.

The chain is built from TRBV4-1 and TRBJ2-3; a possible D gene is TRBD1 (6 bases). The V gene's germline CDR1 is MGHRA and CDR2 YSYEKL. This CDR3 contains 12 residues. Trimming stripped 4 bases from V and 4 bases from J, with 6 bases between. In DNA, the CDR3 is TGCGCCAGCAGCCGGACAGCAGATACGCAGTATTTT. It translates to CASSRTADTQYF.

This chain joins TRBV29-1 and TRBJ2-7; D unresolved. The germline V gene encodes CDR1 SQVTM and CDR2 ANQGSEA. The CDR3 covers 13 residues. The V gene lost 5 bases and the J gene lost 0 bases, with 11 bases spanning the gap. The chain's CDR3 is CSVKTVSSYEQYF. The CDR3 DNA is TGCAGCGTTAAAACGGTGAGCTCCTACGAGCAGTACTTC.

J is TRBJ2-7 and V is TRBV6-1, with TRBD2 matching over 8 bases. CDR1 is MNHNS and CDR2 is SASEGT in the germline V gene. V shed 2 bases, J shed 7 bases, and the junction held 7 bases outside the gene matches. This CDR3 contains 14 residues. CDR3 sequence reads: CASSESWREDEQYF. The CDR3 DNA reads as TGTGCCAGCAGTGAATCTTGGCGGGAGGATGAGCAGTACTTC.

The gene calls are TRBV5-4 and TRBJ2-1, with D perhaps TRBD1 (6 bases). Germline V CDR1 and CDR2: SGHNT, YYREEE (reference sequence). CDR3 length: 15 amino acids. Trimming removed 6 bases from V and 1 base from J, with 14 bases in between. The CDR3 nucleotides are TGTGCCAGCAACTACAGGGTAGGGTCCTACAATGAGCAGTTCTTC. As protein: CASNYRVGSYNEQFF.

CDR3 sequence: CASSLDGPGGQPQHF. The CDR3 DNA is TGTGCCAGCAGCTTAGATGGCCCGGGAGGGCAGCCCCAGCATTTT. V is TRBV11-2 and J is TRBJ1-5; no definite D call. The CDR3 extends over 15 amino acids. V shed 0 bases and J shed 7 bases, with 13 bases lying between them. Looked up from germline, CDR1 is SGHAT and CDR2 is FQNNGV. The full variable domain, rest sourced from reference TRBV11-2 and TRBJ1-5, is EAGVAQSPRYKIIEKRQSVAFWCNPISGHATLYWYQQILGQGPKLLIQFQNNGVVDDSQLPKDRFSAERLKGVDSTLKIQPAKLEDSAVYLCASSLDGPGGQPQHFGDGTRLSIL.

This chain links TRBV28 with TRBJ1-1; D is uncertain. Deletions cut 6 bases from V and 0 bases from J, with 17 bases between. CDR1 and CDR2 (germline): MDHEN, SYDVKM. The CDR3 runs 16 residues. The CDR3 region is CASSTFNTVLNTEAFF. The CDR3 DNA sequence: TGTGCCAGCAGCACCTTCAACACCGTCCTGAACACTGAAGCTTTCTTT.

V gene TRBV6-6 combines with J gene TRBJ2-1; 13 bases line up with TRBD2. V dropped 5 bases and J dropped 7; count of bases not matched to a gene: 5. The CDR3 contains 15 residues. From germline, CDR1 is MNHNY and CDR2 SVGAGI (reference sequence). The chain's CDR3 is CASSTWTSGSNEQFF. The DNA for the CDR3 is TGTGCCAGCAGTACCTGGACTAGCGGGAGTAATGAGCAGTTCTTC.

The rearrangement links TRBV7-9 to TRBJ2-5; 10 positions agree with TRBD1. The V gene end was trimmed by 3 bases and the J gene end by 3 bases; junction bases not matched to a gene: 7. Germline lookup yields CDR1 SEHNR and CDR2 FQNEAQ (reference sequence). The CDR3 consists of 16 residues. The CDR3 here is CASSFSRDRGKETQYF. In DNA, the CDR3 is TGTGCCAGCAGCTTTTCCCGGGACAGGGGAAAAGAGACCCAGTACTTC. The full variable domain, with the rest looked up from reference TRBV7-9 and TRBJ2-5, is DTGVSQNPRHKITKRGQNVTFRCDPISEHNRLYWYRQTLGQGPEFLTYFQNEAQLEKSRLLSDRFSAERPKGSFSTLEIQRTEQGDSAMYLCASSFSRDRGKETQYFGPGTRLLVL.

The chain links TRBV28 to TRBJ2-1, with TRBD2 identical over 9 bases. Germline loops: CDR1 MDHEN, CDR2 SYDVKM. This CDR3 is built from 16 residues. V shed 3 bases and J 5 bases; nucleotides not matched to a gene: 8. In DNA, the CDR3 is TGTGCCAGCAGTTTTCGGCGCGGGAGGGAGCACAATGAGCAGTTCTTC. Protein: CASSFRRGREHNEQFF.

The CDR3 sequence is CASSLSPGQDYGYTF. The CDR3 nucleotides read TGCGCCAGCAGCCTGTCCCCGGGACAGGACTATGGCTACACCTTC. V usage is TRBV5-1 and J usage is TRBJ1-2; 8 bases match TRBD1. The CDR3 is made up of 15 amino acids. The V and J ends lost 4 bases and 3 bases, in that order; junction bases with no gene match: 8. Germline loops: CDR1 SGHRS, CDR2 YFSETQ.

The rearrangement links TRBV28 to TRBJ1-2; perhaps TRBD1 as D (6 bases). The germline V gene encodes CDR1 MDHEN and CDR2 SYDVKM. Trimming took off 2 bases at V and 3 bases at J, with 10 bases between the two ends. The CDR3 is made up of 14 amino acids. This chain's CDR3 is CASSLGRTDYGYTF. CDR3 nucleotides: TGTGCCAGCAGTTTAGGTCGGACAGACTATGGCTACACCTTC.

The J gene is TRBJ1-6, the V gene TRBV6-1, with 7 bases lining up with TRBD1. There are 13 residues in the CDR3. The V and J ends lost 8 bases and 5 bases, in that order; junction bases with no gene match: 3. The germline V gene has CDR1 MNHNS and CDR2 SASEGT. CDR3: CASSGTDNSPLHF. The CDR3 DNA sequence: TGTGCCAGCTCGGGGACAGATAATTCACCCCTCCACTTT.

The chain carries TRBV2 and TRBJ2-7, with D possibly TRBD1 on 5 matching bases. This CDR3 spans 15 amino acids. V gave up 6 bases and J gave up 0 bases, with 15 bases separating them. The V gene's germline CDR1 is SNHLY and CDR2 FYNNEI. The CDR3 reads CASRRGQVSSYEQYF. CDR3 bases: TGTGCCAGCAGACGCGGACAAGTTAGCTCCTACGAGCAGTACTTC.

This CDR3 is CASSLLGGGHEQFF. The CDR3 coding sequence is TGTGCCAGCAGTTTATTGGGGGGAGGGCATGAGCAGTTCTTC. The chain is built from TRBV27 and TRBJ2-1, with 7 bases fitting TRBD2. This CDR3 spans 14 amino acids. CDR1 is MNHEY and CDR2 is SMNVEV in the germline V gene (reference sequence). Losses at the gene ends were 1 base for V and 8 bases for J; bases not matched to a gene: 5.

The chain links TRBV5-1 to TRBJ2-1; 7 nucleotides align to TRBD1. J was trimmed by 8 bases and V by 0 bases; bases with no gene match: 5. The V gene's germline CDR1 is SGHRS and CDR2 YFSETQ. CDR3 length: 14 amino acids. Here the CDR3 reads CASSLAQGPHEQFF. For the CDR3, the DNA is TGCGCCAGCAGCTTGGCACAGGGGCCCCATGAGCAGTTCTTC.

The CDR3: CASSEARGTSGANVLTF. CDR3 in DNA: TGTGCCAGCAGTGAGGCCAGGGGAACATCTGGGGCCAACGTCCTGACTTTC. The genes are TRBV6-1 and TRBJ2-6; TRBD1 is a possible D gene (6 bases). Germline V gene lookup returns CDR1 MNHNS and CDR2 SASEGT. The CDR3 is made up of 17 amino acids. V lost 3 bases to trimming and J lost 1 base, with 13 bases between them.

The chain joins TRBV11-1 to TRBJ2-7; the D gene is possibly TRBD2 (6 bases). V was shortened by 8 bases and J by 4 bases, with 15 bases between the two germline ends. This CDR3 contains 13 residues. Germline V gene data show CDR1 as SGHAT and CDR2 as FQDESV (reference sequence). CDR3 coding DNA: TGTGCCAGCCGCCGGGGGAGCGAGTACGAGCAGTACTTC. Protein: CASRRGSEYEQYF.